These 9 T cell receptor beta chains share one sample of origin, sequenced in a study of cytomegalovirus exposure and HLA in healthy donors. The PCR made use of 60 Vbeta and 13 Jbeta primers. Sequenced by immunoSEQ multiplex PCR; TCRdb stores in-frame clones only, minus some. Counted here are around 88,000 clones, around 67% occurring once; the ten biggest clones make up about 1.7%. Input material: PBMCs. The origin of the receptors is a male donor in good health and CMV-seronegative.

This clone came up a few times. The chain recombines TRBV5-8 with TRBJ2-7, with a weak D call TRBD1 (5 bases). There are 15 residues in the CDR3. In germline, CDR1 is SGHTS, CDR2 YDEGEE. Between the trimmed V and J ends, which lost 4 bases and 4 bases, there was a span of 18 bases. CDR3 bases: TGTGCCAGCAGCCCGACAGCCCCAAGGGCTTACGAGCAGTACTTC. It codes for CASSPTAPRAYEQYF.

This CDR3 reads CASSGTVDRKLFF. CDR3 sequence (DNA): TGTGCCAGCTCCGGGACAGTCGACCGCAAACTGTTTTTT. This chain links TRBV25-1 with TRBJ1-4; 7 nucleotides agree with TRBD1. Germline assignment: CDR1 MGHDK and CDR2 SYGVNS. The CDR3 spans 13 residues. V gave up 8 bases and J gave up 11 bases; unmatched junction bases: 11.

The chain recombines TRBV28 with TRBJ2-3, with TRBD1 matching 7 bases. Trimming took 6 bases from V and 1 from J; bases not matched to a gene: 7. CDR1 is MDHEN and CDR2 is SYDVKM in the germline V gene. CDR3 length: 15 residues. The CDR3 loop is CASRDRAPRTDTQYF. The CDR3 DNA sequence: TGTGCCAGCAGAGACAGGGCCCCGCGCACAGATACGCAGTATTTT.

In its sample, this clone was seen a few times. This chain uses TRBV7-9 with TRBJ2-7, with 8 positions matching TRBD2. V was pared by 4 bases and J by 3 bases, with 8 bases of the junction left unmatched. CDR1 is SEHNR and CDR2 is FQNEAQ in the germline V gene (reference sequence). The CDR3 has 15 residues. This chain's CDR3 is CASSWPSGSLYEQYF. The CDR3 DNA reads as TGTGCCAGCAGCTGGCCGAGCGGGAGTCTCTACGAGCAGTACTTC.

The chain employs TRBV29-1 and TRBJ1-2, with TRBD1 as a possible D gene (6 bases). Germline V gives CDR1 SQVTM, CDR2 ANQGSEA. The length of the CDR3 is 14 residues. The V gene lost 2 bases and the J gene lost 2 bases, with 12 bases spanning the gap. CDR3: CSVESNRENYGYTF. The CDR3 nucleotides are TGCAGCGTTGAATCGAACAGGGAAAACTATGGCTACACCTTC.

This clone was recorded a few times. The V and J genes are TRBV7-2 and TRBJ2-7; 9 nucleotides agree with TRBD2. Germline V CDR1 and CDR2: SGHTA, FQGNSA. J was trimmed by 0 bases and V by 4 bases; bases with no gene match: 13. This CDR3 is built from 18 residues. The CDR3: CASSSSPTSGLSSYEQYF. In DNA, the CDR3 is TGTGCCAGCAGCTCCTCGCCGACTAGCGGCCTGAGCTCCTACGAGCAGTACTTC. The full variable domain, its missing parts supplied by reference TRBV7-2 and TRBJ2-7, is GAGVSQSPSNKVTEKGKDVELRCDPISGHTALYWYRQSLGQGLEFLIYFQGNSAPDKSGLPSDRFSAERTGGSVSTLTIQRTQQEDSAVYLCASSSSPTSGLSSYEQYFGPGTRLTVT.

This chain connects TRBV5-1 to TRBJ2-2; unclear D gene. The CDR3 consists of 13 residues. Germline lookup yields CDR1 SGHRS and CDR2 YFSETQ. V lost 0 bases to trimming and J lost 7 bases, with 7 bases between them. CDR3 DNA: TGCGCCAGCAGCTTGGCTACTGACGGGGAGCTGTTTTTT. Translated, it gives CASSLATDGELFF.

As concerns this clone: One end of the junction is discordant with germline, which a read error may explain. The chain links TRBV10-3 to TRBJ2-1; D gene ambiguous. CDR1 and CDR2 from the germline V gene are ENHRY and SYGVKD. This CDR3 is 13 amino acids long. CDR3 DNA: TGTGCCATCAGTCAGTCTTTCGACAATGAGCAGTTCTTC. Residues: CAISQSFDNEQFF.

The V gene is TRBV4-1, the J gene TRBJ2-7; 7 bases match TRBD1. This CDR3 comprises 18 residues. J lost 0 bases, V lost 4 bases, and 15 bases had no gene match. Per germline, CDR1 MGHRA and CDR2 YSYEKL. CDR3 loop: CASSLDQLGTEVSYEQYF. The CDR3 nucleotides are TGCGCCAGCAGCCTGGACCAGCTAGGGACAGAAGTCTCCTACGAGCAGTACTTC.